A single sample is the source of the 30 T cell receptor beta chains below, sequenced in a study of cytomegalovirus exposure and HLA in healthy donors. PCR amplification relied on 60 Vbeta primers (plus 13 Jbeta primers). TCRdb's copy holds only in-frame clones and misses some; the assay was immunoSEQ multiplex PCR. The table for this sample gives some 130,000 clones. Input material: PBMCs. Receptor source: a woman aged 40-49 years in good health and CMV-seropositive.

The J gene is TRBJ1-1, the V gene TRBV4-1, with D hard to call. The CDR3 length is 13 residues. Germline CDR1 MGHRA, CDR2 YSYEKL. Trimming shortened V by 0 bases and J by 8 bases, and 10 bases separated the two germline ends. CDR3 in amino acids: CASSQDSGREAFF. CDR3 DNA: TGCGCCAGCAGCCAAGACAGCGGGAGAGAAGCTTTCTTT.

The genes are TRBV19 and TRBJ1-5; 7 bases align to TRBD1. V lost 7 bases to trimming and J lost 3 bases; unmatched junction nucleotides: 9. The CDR3 length is 15 residues. CDR1 LNHDA and CDR2 SQIVND come from the germline V gene (reference sequence). In DNA, the CDR3 is TGTGCCAGTATTAAGACAGGGTACGCCAATCAGCCCCAGCATTTT. Translating it yields CASIKTGYANQPQHF.

In regard to this clone: The junction and the germline gene differ at one end; a read error may be behind it. The chain carries TRBV6-1 and TRBJ2-1; 8 bases fit TRBD2. Per germline, CDR1 MNHNS and CDR2 SASEGT. This CDR3 spans 14 amino acids. The CDR3 spells CASSASGSSDEQLF. In nucleotides, the CDR3 is TGTGCCAGCAGTGCCAGCGGGAGCAGTGATGAGCAGCTCTTC.

This chain connects TRBV5-1 to TRBJ1-2, with 8 bases aligning to TRBD1. The CDR3 contains 15 residues. Trimming took 4 bases from V and 8 from J; bases not matched to a gene: 13. In germline, CDR1 is SGHRS, CDR2 YFSETQ. Here the CDR3 DNA reads TGCGCCAGCAGCACCCAGCCAGGGGGCACAGACGGCTACACCTTC. This encodes CASSTQPGGTDGYTF.

The chain employs TRBV30 and TRBJ1-1, with 7 bases lining up with TRBD1. V lost 2 bases and J lost 5; bases outside the gene matches: 8. Germline-derived CDR1 and CDR2 are GTSNPN and SVGIG (reference sequence). The CDR3 is 14 amino acids. CDR3 DNA sequence: TGTGCCTGGAGTCGGGACAGCCTTAGGACTGAAGCTTTCTTT. Protein product: CAWSRDSLRTEAFF.

The chain uses TRBV11-2 and TRBJ2-1; TRBD2 might be the D (6 bases). Germline-derived CDR1 and CDR2 are SGHAT and FQNNGV. Trimming took off 7 bases at V and 6 bases at J, with 19 bases between the two ends. This CDR3 is 15 amino acids long. The CDR3 sequence: CASTPGGPYPNEQFF. In DNA, the CDR3 is TGTGCCAGCACCCCCGGGGGTCCTTACCCCAATGAGCAGTTCTTC.

The V call is TRBV6-6, the J call TRBJ2-7; 7 positions match TRBD2. Germline lookup yields CDR1 MNHNY and CDR2 SVGAGI (reference sequence). J gave up 4 bases and V 7 bases, and 10 bases lay outside the gene matches. The CDR3 is made up of 14 amino acids. CDR3 sequence reads: CASTPREAAYEQYF. In DNA, the CDR3 is TGTGCCAGCACCCCCCGGGAGGCCGCTTACGAGCAGTACTTC.

The chain joins TRBV11-2 to TRBJ2-1, with 11 bases lining up with TRBD2. V dropped 1 base and J dropped 6; count of bases not matched to a gene: 8. This CDR3 contains 17 residues. Germline V lookup: CDR1 SGHAT, CDR2 FQNNGV. The CDR3 is CASSLGGLAGGPNEQFF. The CDR3 coding sequence is TGTGCCAGCAGCTTAGGGGGGTTAGCGGGAGGGCCCAATGAGCAGTTCTTC. Full variable domain (outside the CDR3, taken from reference TRBV11-2 and TRBJ2-1): EAGVAQSPRYKIIEKRQSVAFWCNPISGHATLYWYQQILGQGPKLLIQFQNNGVVDDSQLPKDRFSAERLKGVDSTLKIQPAKLEDSAVYLCASSLGGLAGGPNEQFFGPGTRLTVL.

The rearrangement uses TRBV28 and TRBJ2-3; TRBD1 agrees at 10 bases. CDR3 size: 17 residues. Trimming at V came to 4 bases and at J to 7 bases, leaving 14 bases not matched to a gene. Germline lookup yields CDR1 MDHEN and CDR2 SYDVKM. The CDR3: CASSSPDRGLSTNTQYF. The CDR3 DNA is TGTGCCAGCAGTTCTCCTGACAGGGGGCTTAGTACAAATACGCAGTATTTT.

This chain links TRBV7-2 with TRBJ2-3; D uncertain. Germline CDR1 and CDR2: SGHTA and FQGNSA. The CDR3 consists of 17 residues. Between the trimmed V and J ends, which lost 3 bases and 2 bases, there was a span of 18 bases. In nucleotides, the CDR3 is TGTGCCAGCAGCTTCTTAGGTACCCTAGACCCCACAGATACGCAGTATTTT. It is translated as CASSFLGTLDPTDTQYF.

The chain recombines TRBV11-2 with TRBJ2-3; 9 bases align to TRBD2. Germline loops: CDR1 SGHAT, CDR2 FQNNGV. The CDR3 consists of 17 residues. V lost 0 bases to trimming and J lost 1 base; unmatched junction nucleotides: 5. The CDR3 coding sequence is TGTGCCAGCAGCTTAGAGGCGGGACTAGCCGGCACAGATACGCAGTATTTT. Translated, it gives CASSLEAGLAGTDTQYF.

V and J are TRBV27 and TRBJ2-7; TRBD2 matches 13 bases. The CDR3 loop spans 13 amino acids. Germline V gene sequence: CDR1 MNHEY, CDR2 SMNVEV (reference sequence). The ends lost 9 bases at V and 5 bases at J; junction bases unmatched: 4. The CDR3 protein is CASRTSGSNEQYF. DNA of the CDR3: TGTGCCAGTCGGACTAGCGGGAGTAACGAGCAGTACTTC.

V usage is TRBV9 and J usage is TRBJ1-5; no clear D. V was pared by 3 bases and J by 0 bases, with 7 bases between. The CDR3 totals 14 residues. Germline loops: CDR1 SGDLS, CDR2 YYNGEE. The CDR3 is CASSGDYSNQPQHF. Written as DNA, the CDR3 is TGTGCCAGCAGCGGAGATTATAGCAATCAGCCCCAGCATTTT. Full variable domain (outside the CDR3, taken from reference TRBV9 and TRBJ1-5): DSGVTQTPKHLITATGQRVTLRCSPRSGDLSVYWYQQSLDQGLQFLIQYYNGEERAKGNILERFSAQQFPDLHSELNLSSLELGDSALYFCASSGDYSNQPQHFGDGTRLSIL.

This chain links TRBV11-3 with TRBJ1-1, with D perhaps TRBD1 (6 bases). CDR1 is SGHNT, CDR2 YENEEA, per germline. The CDR3 extends over 14 amino acids. Trimming took off 2 bases at V and 2 bases at J, with 9 bases between the two ends. CDR3 DNA: TGTGCCAGCAGCTTAACAGGGTATAACACTGAAGCTTTCTTT. Its protein product is CASSLTGYNTEAFF.

The genes are TRBV11-2 and TRBJ2-7, with TRBD2 matching 7 bases. The CDR3 spans 15 residues. J was trimmed by 3 bases and V by 1 base; bases with no gene match: 6. The germline V gene encodes CDR1 SGHAT and CDR2 FQNNGV. CDR3 region: CASSLGSGQFYEQYF. For the CDR3, the DNA is TGTGCCAGCAGCTTAGGTAGCGGGCAATTCTACGAGCAGTACTTC.

The genes are TRBV5-6 and TRBJ1-1, with no clear D. With 4 bases removed from V and 4 bases from J, the gap between germline ends came to 14 bases. The CDR3 has 14 amino acids. Germline V gene lookup returns CDR1 SGHDT and CDR2 YYEEEE. CDR3 sequence: CASSLTVRRTEAFF. CDR3 nucleotides: TGTGCCAGCAGCCTAACAGTTCGGCGCACTGAAGCTTTCTTT.

This rearrangement joins TRBV7-6 to TRBJ2-3, with D possibly matching TRBD2 (5 bases). V shed 4 bases and J shed 0 bases, with 14 bases lying between them. Germline CDR1 SGHVS, CDR2 FNYEAQ. The CDR3 extends over 16 amino acids. In DNA form, the CDR3 reads TGTGCCAGCAGCTATTGGACTGCCTCTAGCACAGATACGCAGTATTTT. Amino acids: CASSYWTASSTDTQYF.

Of note for this clone: An end of the junction differs from the germline gene, which may be a read error. The V call is TRBV5-6, the J call TRBJ2-7; TRBD2 agrees at 7 bases. This CDR3 has 16 amino acids. Germline V CDR1 and CDR2: SGHDT, YYEEEE. The CDR3 DNA reads TGTGCCAGCAGCTTTCGGGGAGCGGGGCGTCACTACGAGCTGTACTTC. Translation: CASSFRGAGRHYELYF.

The chain couples TRBV9 to TRBJ2-1, with 10 bases identical to TRBD2. Germline values: CDR1 SGDLS, CDR2 YYNGEE. The length of the CDR3 is 13 residues. Trimming took 6 bases from V and 8 from J; bases not matched to a gene: 5. The CDR3 sequence: CASTRTSGDEQFF. DNA for the CDR3: TGTGCCAGCACGAGGACTAGCGGCGATGAGCAGTTCTTC. The full variable domain, completed using reference TRBV9 and TRBJ2-1, is DSGVTQTPKHLITATGQRVTLRCSPRSGDLSVYWYQQSLDQGLQFLIQYYNGEERAKGNILERFSAQQFPDLHSELNLSSLELGDSALYFCASTRTSGDEQFFGPGTRLTVL.

This rearrangement joins TRBV6-5 to TRBJ2-1; the D is unclear. The germline gives CDR1 MNHEY, CDR2 SVGAGI. With 2 bases removed from V and 6 bases from J, the gap between germline ends came to 14 bases. This CDR3 spans 15 amino acids. The CDR3 nucleotides read TGTGCCAGCAGTTACCGGAGTTCTTCCAGCAATGAGCAGTTCTTC. Its translation: CASSYRSSSSNEQFF.

J is TRBJ2-5 and V is TRBV7-9; the match to TRBD1 covers 9 bases. The length of the CDR3 is 15 residues. The V gene's germline CDR1 is SEHNR and CDR2 FQNEAQ (reference sequence). The V segment lost 2 bases and the J segment 3 bases; nucleotides outside the gene matches: 4. The chain's CDR3 is CASSLTGGYEETQYF. CDR3 DNA: TGTGCCAGCAGCTTAACAGGGGGCTACGAAGAGACCCAGTACTTC.

Remarks on this clone: Within the sample, other DNA sequences also encode this same CDR3. The chain joins TRBV27 to TRBJ2-1; 12 nucleotides match TRBD2. This CDR3 contains 15 residues. With 5 bases clipped from V and 9 bases from J, the junction kept 8 bases outside the gene matches. Germline V lookup: CDR1 MNHEY, CDR2 SMNVEV (reference sequence). CDR3 residues: CASSPLAGGPGEQFF. The CDR3 DNA sequence: TGTGCCAGCAGTCCCCTAGCGGGAGGGCCCGGTGAGCAGTTCTTC.

The chain carries TRBV10-1 and TRBJ1-3; D is undetermined. Trimming took 0 bases from V and 0 from J, leaving 12 bases between them. This CDR3 has 17 amino acids. The V gene's germline CDR1 is WNHNN and CDR2 SYGVQD (reference sequence). The CDR3 protein is CASSESQRPSSGNTIYF. CDR3 nucleotide sequence: TGCGCCAGCAGTGAGTCACAGCGGCCCAGCTCTGGAAACACCATATATTTT.

The genes are TRBV7-9 and TRBJ1-5; D gene uncertain. Trimming stripped 1 base from V and 0 bases from J, with 10 bases between. CDR3 length: 16 amino acids. Germline V gives CDR1 SEHNR, CDR2 FQNEAQ (reference sequence). The DNA of the CDR3 is TGTGCCAGCAGCTTAGATTCCGGGTCTAGCAATCAGCCCCAGCATTTT. Its translation is CASSLDSGSSNQPQHF.

The rearrangement links TRBV5-6 to TRBJ1-1; 7 nucleotides agree with TRBD1. This CDR3 spans 15 amino acids. The ends lost 4 bases at V and 8 bases at J; junction bases unmatched: 14. CDR1 SGHDT and CDR2 YYEEEE come from the germline V gene. Written as DNA, the CDR3 is TGTGCCAGCAGCCTATGGGACAGCCCTAGGGCCGAAGCTTTCTTT. This codes for CASSLWDSPRAEAFF.

V and J are TRBV5-1 and TRBJ2-7; 7 nucleotides line up with TRBD1. The CDR3 covers 16 residues. V trimming: 4 bases; J trimming: 3 bases; junction bases outside the gene matches: 13. Germline-derived CDR1 and CDR2 are SGHRS and YFSETQ. The CDR3 sequence is CASSAIEGAKVYEQYF. The CDR3 nucleotides read TGCGCCAGCAGCGCAATTGAGGGGGCGAAGGTCTACGAGCAGTACTTC. Full variable domain (missing parts from reference TRBV5-1 and TRBJ2-7): KAGVTQTPRYLIKTRGQQVTLSCSPISGHRSVSWYQQTPGQGLQFLFEYFSETQRNKGNFPGRFSGRQFSNSRSEMNVSTLELGDSALYLCASSAIEGAKVYEQYFGPGTRLTVT.

The rearrangement joins TRBV7-9 to TRBJ2-3; TRBD2 might be the D (5 bases). The CDR3 consists of 14 residues. V gave up 3 bases and J gave up 2 bases, with 9 bases separating them. CDR1 and CDR2 from the germline V gene are SEHNR and FQNEAQ (reference sequence). The CDR3 region is CASSFGSATDTQYF. The DNA for the CDR3 is TGTGCCAGCAGCTTTGGTAGCGCCACAGATACGCAGTATTTT.

CDR3: CASSLTPMNTEAFF. The CDR3 region has the DNA TGTGCCAGCAGTTTAACACCGATGAACACTGAAGCTTTCTTT. The rearrangement joins TRBV27 to TRBJ1-1, with D unclear. V was clipped by 2 bases and J by 0 bases, with 7 bases between them. The germline V gene encodes CDR1 MNHEY and CDR2 SMNVEV (reference sequence). The CDR3 loop spans 14 amino acids.

The CDR3 sequence is CASSLGHPQVDEQYF. The CDR3, as DNA: TGTGCCAGCAGCCTTGGACATCCCCAGGTGGACGAGCAGTACTTC. The chain employs TRBV6-6 and TRBJ2-7; tentative D call: TRBD1 (5 bases). CDR1 MNHNY and CDR2 SVGAGI come from the germline V gene (reference sequence). Between the trimmed V and J ends, which lost 6 bases and 5 bases, there was a span of 20 bases. The length of the CDR3 is 15 residues.

The V call is TRBV5-1, the J call TRBJ2-5, with a possible D match to TRBD2 (6 bases). The length of the CDR3 is 11 residues. Germline V gene sequence: CDR1 SGHRS, CDR2 YFSETQ. Trimming took 7 bases from V and 7 from J, leaving 11 bases between them. CDR3 coding DNA: TGCGCCAGCTCCCTGGGGGGGACCCAGTACTTC. Translation: CASSLGGTQYF. Looking up the rest from reference TRBV5-1 and TRBJ2-5 gives the full variable domain: KAGVTQTPRYLIKTRGQQVTLSCSPISGHRSVSWYQQTPGQGLQFLFEYFSETQRNKGNFPGRFSGRQFSNSRSEMNVSTLELGDSALYLCASSLGGTQYFGPGTRLLVL.